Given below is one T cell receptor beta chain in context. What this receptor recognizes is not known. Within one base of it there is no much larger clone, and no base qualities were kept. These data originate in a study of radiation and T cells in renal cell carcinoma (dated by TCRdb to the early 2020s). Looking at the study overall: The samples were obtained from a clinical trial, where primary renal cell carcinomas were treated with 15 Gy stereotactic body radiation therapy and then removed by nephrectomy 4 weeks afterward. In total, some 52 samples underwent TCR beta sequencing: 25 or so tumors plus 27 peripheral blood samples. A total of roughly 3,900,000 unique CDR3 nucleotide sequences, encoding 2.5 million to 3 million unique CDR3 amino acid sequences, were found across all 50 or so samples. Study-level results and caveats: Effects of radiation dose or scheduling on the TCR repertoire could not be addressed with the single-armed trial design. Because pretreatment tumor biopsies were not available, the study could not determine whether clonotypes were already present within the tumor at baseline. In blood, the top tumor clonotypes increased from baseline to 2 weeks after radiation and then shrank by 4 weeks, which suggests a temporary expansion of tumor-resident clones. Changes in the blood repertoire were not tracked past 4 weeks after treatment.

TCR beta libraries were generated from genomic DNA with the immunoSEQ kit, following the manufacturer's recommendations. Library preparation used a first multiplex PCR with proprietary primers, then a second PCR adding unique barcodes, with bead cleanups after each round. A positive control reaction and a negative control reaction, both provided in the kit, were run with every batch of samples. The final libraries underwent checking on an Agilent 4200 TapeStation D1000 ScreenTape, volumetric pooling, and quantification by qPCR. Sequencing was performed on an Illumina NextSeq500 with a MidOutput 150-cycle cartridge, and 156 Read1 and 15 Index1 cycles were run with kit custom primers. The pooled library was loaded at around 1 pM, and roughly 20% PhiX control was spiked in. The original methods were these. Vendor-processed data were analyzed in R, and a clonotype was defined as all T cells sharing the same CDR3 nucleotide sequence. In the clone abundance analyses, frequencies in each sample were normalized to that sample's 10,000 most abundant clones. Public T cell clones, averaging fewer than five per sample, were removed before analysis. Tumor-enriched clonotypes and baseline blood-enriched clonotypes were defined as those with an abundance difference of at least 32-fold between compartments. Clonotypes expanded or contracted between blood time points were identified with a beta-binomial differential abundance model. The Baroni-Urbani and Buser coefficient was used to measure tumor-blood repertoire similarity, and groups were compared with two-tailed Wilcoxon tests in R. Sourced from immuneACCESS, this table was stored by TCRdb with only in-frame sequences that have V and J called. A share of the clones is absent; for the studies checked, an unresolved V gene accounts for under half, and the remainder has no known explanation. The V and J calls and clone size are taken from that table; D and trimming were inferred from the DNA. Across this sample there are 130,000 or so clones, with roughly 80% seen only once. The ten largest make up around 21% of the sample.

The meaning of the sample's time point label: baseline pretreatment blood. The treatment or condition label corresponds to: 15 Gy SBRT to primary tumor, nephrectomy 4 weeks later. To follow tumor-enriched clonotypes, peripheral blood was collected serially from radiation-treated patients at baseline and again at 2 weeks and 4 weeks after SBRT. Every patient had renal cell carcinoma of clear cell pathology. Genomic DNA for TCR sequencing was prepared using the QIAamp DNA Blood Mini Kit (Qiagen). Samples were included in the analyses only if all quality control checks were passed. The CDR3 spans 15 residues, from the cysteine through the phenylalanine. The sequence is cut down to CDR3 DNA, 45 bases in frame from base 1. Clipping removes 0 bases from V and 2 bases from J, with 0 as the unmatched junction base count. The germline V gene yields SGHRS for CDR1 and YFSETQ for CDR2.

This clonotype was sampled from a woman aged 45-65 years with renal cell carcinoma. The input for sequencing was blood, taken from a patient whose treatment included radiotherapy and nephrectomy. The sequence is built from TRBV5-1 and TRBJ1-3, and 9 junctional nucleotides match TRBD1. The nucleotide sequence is TGCGCCAGCAGCTTGGACAGGGGGCCTGGAAACACCATATATTTT. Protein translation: CASSLDRGPGNTIYF.